These T cell receptor beta chains were read from a single sample in a study of blood T cell repertoires in COVID-19. Generated by immunoSEQ multiplex PCR, the TCRdb table keeps only in-frame clones and is missing some. The table lists about 410,000 clones, around 92% of them singletons, with 1.7% in the top ten. Sequenced input: PBMCs or T cells enriched from blood (not recorded which). These receptors were taken from a woman aged 30 to 39 who had recovered from COVID-19. Each CDR3 is given without its conserved first and last residue.

>TRBV10-2|TRBJ1-2
ASSDKGIAQGYT
>TRBV12-3/TRBV12-4|TRBJ1-2
AMARDSYGYT
>TRBV30|TRBJ1-4
AWSRQGTNEKLF
>TRBV5-6|TRBJ2-3
ASSRTWTSGKADTQY
>TRBV2|TRBJ2-7
ASLPGLGDVVREQY
>TRBV7-9|TRBJ1-1
AGSPRGRGGITEAF
>TRBV28|TRBJ2-5
ASSNRQTQETQY
>TRBV4-1|TRBJ1-2
ASSQGPQGLLGYT
>TRBV30|TRBJ2-7
AWTQGYEQY
>TRBV7-3|TRBJ2-2
ASSFAPAGVNGELF
>TRBV6-5|TRBJ1-4
ASLTGGPTNEKLF
>TRBV12-3/TRBV12-4|TRBJ2-3
ASSSGLPTQY
>TRBV7-2|TRBJ1-6
ASSLVPVNSPLH